The entry that follows covers one TCR beta chain sequence. CD8+ and CD4+ T cells circulating in blood were sequenced for TCR beta. TEMRA cells were enriched by FACS, and CD4+ and CD8+ T cells were negatively isolated. This specimen belongs to a study of CD8 T cells in Susac syndrome. Study-level background: Each patient with Susac syndrome, at the time of blood draw, was therapy-naive, on corticosteroids, or on intravenous immunoglobulin alone.

Reverse transcription of roughly 0.45 to 1 ug RNA was carried out with random hexamers. Across 54 Vbeta and 13 Jbeta, immunoSEQ multiplex PCR amplified TCR beta CDR3. TCRdb re-derived calls from the immunoSEQ multiplex PCR reads in MiXCR, one entry per CDR3 protein. The sample carries about 110,000 distinct CDR3 sequences, roughly 95% recorded once. CDR3 length equals 13 residues. Germline V lookup: CDR1 SGHVS, CDR2 FQNEAQ. Deletions cut 9 bases from V and 4 bases from J, with 10 bases between. Sequencing used CD8+ T cells from PBMCs. This clonotype was sampled from a human donor with Susac syndrome. This chain joins TRBV7-8 and TRBJ2-6; no clear D. The CDR3 region has the DNA TGTGCCAGTGTTCTCGTCGGGGCCAACGTCCTGACTTTC. As protein: CASVLVGANVLTF.